The present entry profiles one T cell receptor (beta chain) with its context. Trimming shortened V by 3 bases and J by 4 bases, and 12 bases separated the two germline ends. The CDR3 is 14 residues long. Germline assignment: CDR1 SEHNR and CDR2 FQNEAQ (reference sequence). The library labeled individual cDNA molecules by adding unique molecular identifiers to them. TCRdb reprocessed the RACE reads via MiXCR and lists one record per CDR3 protein. Altogether more than 75,000 distinct CDR3 sequences are present, approximately 9.9% being singletons, with the ten largest covering 3.6%. The data were obtained in a study of human T cells and chemical hapten exposure. Time point denoted: pre-sensitization, week 0. Noted treatment: therapeutic diphenylcyclopropenone sensitization with weekly scalp DPC.

The sequence derives from a woman between 40 and 50 years old with alopecia areata. Some clones in this sample may be carry-over from other donors' samples. The sequenced sample was whole blood, obtained in connection with sensitization to the hapten diphenylcyclopropenone (DPC). This chain links TRBV7-9 with TRBJ1-2; D may be TRBD1 (5 bases). CDR3 bases: TGTGCCAGCAGCTTTGGGGGAGATGGCTATGGCTACACCTTC. Translated, it gives CASSFGGDGYGYTF.